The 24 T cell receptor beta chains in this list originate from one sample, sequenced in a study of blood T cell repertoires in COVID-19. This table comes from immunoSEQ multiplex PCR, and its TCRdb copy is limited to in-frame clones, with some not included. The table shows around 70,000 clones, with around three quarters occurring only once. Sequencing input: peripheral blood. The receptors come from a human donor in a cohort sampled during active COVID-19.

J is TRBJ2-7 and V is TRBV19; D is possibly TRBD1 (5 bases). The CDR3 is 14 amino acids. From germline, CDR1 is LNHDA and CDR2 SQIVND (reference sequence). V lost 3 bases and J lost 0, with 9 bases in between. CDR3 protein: CASSIRTSSYEQYF. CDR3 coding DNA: TGTGCCAGTAGTATCCGGACAAGCTCCTACGAGCAGTACTTC. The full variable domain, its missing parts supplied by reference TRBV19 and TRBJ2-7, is DGGITQSPKYLFRKEGQNVTLSCEQNLNHDAMYWYRQDPGQGLRLIYYSQIVNDFQKGDIAEGYSVSREKKESFPLTVTSAQKNPTAFYLCASSIRTSSYEQYFGPGTRLTVT.

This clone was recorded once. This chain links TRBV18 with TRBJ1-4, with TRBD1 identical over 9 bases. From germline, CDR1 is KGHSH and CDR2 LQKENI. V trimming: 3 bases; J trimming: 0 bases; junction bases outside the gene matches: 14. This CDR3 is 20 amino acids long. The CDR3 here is CASSPHHPGQGLATNEKLFF. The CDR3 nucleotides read TGTGCCAGCTCACCTCACCACCCGGGACAGGGCCTTGCAACTAATGAAAAACTGTTTTTT.

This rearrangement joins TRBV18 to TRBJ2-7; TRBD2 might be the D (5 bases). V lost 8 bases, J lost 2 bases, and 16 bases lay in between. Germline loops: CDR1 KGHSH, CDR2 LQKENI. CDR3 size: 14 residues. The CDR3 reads CASKLSGGAYEQYF. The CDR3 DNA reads TGTGCCAGCAAACTCTCTGGAGGAGCCTACGAGCAGTACTTC.

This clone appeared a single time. DNA for the CDR3: TGTGCCACCAGCGGGAGACAGGGGGTCCAAGAGACCCAGTACTTC. Encoded protein: CATSGRQGVQETQYF. The chain uses TRBV15 and TRBJ2-5; 9 bases line up with TRBD1. The V segment lost 5 bases and the J segment 1 base; nucleotides outside the gene matches: 5. CDR1 is LNHNV, CDR2 YYDKDF, per germline (reference sequence). The CDR3 runs to 15 residues.

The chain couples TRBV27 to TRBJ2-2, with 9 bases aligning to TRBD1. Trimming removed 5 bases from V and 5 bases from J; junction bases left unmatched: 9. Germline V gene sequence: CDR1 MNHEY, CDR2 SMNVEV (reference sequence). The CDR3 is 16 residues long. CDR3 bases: TGTGCCAGCAGTAGTGGACAGGGGAGGGGGACCGGGGAGCTGTTTTTT. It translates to CASSSGQGRGTGELFF.

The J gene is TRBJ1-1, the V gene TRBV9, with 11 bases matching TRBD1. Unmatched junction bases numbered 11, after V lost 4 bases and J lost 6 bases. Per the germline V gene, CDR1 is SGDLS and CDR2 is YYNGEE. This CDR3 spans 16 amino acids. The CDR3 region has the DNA TGTGCCAGCAGCTCGAACCGGGACAGGGGGTTCTCTGAAGCTTTCTTT. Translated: CASSSNRDRGFSEAFF.

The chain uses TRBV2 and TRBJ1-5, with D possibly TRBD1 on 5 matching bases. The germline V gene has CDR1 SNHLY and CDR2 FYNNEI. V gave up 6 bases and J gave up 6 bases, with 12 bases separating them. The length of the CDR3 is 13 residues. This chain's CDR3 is CASRGGDFQPQHF. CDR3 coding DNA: TGTGCCAGCAGGGGGGGGGACTTTCAGCCCCAGCATTTT.

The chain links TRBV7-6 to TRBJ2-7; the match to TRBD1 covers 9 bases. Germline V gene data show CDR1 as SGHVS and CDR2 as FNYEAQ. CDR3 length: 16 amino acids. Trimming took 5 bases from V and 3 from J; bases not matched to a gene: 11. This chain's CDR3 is CASSPGGMDRGYEQYF. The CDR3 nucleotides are TGTGCCAGCAGCCCGGGGGGTATGGACAGGGGCTACGAGCAGTACTTC.

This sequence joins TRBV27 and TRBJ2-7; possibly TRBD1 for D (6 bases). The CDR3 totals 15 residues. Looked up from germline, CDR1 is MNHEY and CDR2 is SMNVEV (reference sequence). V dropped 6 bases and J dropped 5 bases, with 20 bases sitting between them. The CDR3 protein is CASSPSPGQEHEQYF. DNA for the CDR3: TGTGCCAGCAGCCCTTCCCCGGGACAAGAGCACGAGCAGTACTTC.

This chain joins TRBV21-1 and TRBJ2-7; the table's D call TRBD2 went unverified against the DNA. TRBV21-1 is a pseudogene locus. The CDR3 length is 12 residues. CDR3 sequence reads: CASSQRAYEQYF. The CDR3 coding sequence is TGTGCCAGCAGCCAACGGGCCTACGAGCAGTACTTC.

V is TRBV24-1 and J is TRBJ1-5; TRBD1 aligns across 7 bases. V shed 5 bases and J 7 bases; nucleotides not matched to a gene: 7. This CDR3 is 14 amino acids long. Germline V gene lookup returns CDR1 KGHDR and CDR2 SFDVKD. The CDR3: CATSGEGAEQPQHF. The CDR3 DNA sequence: TGTGCCACCAGTGGCGAGGGGGCAGAACAGCCCCAGCATTTT.

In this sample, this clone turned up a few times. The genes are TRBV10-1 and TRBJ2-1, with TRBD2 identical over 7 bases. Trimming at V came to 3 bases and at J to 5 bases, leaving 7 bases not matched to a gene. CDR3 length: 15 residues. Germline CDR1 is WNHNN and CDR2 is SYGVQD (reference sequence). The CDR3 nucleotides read TGCGCCAGCAGTGATCCTAGCGGAATCAACAATGAGCAGTTCTTC. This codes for CASSDPSGINNEQFF.

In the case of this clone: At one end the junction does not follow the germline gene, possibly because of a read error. CDR3 nucleotides: TGCAGTGCAAGAGTGATCGGGGAAGCTTTCTTT. Amino acid sequence: CSARVIGEAFF. The gene calls are TRBV20-1 and TRBJ1-1; D is unclear. The CDR3 spans 11 residues. The germline gives CDR1 DFQATT, CDR2 SNEGSKA (reference sequence).

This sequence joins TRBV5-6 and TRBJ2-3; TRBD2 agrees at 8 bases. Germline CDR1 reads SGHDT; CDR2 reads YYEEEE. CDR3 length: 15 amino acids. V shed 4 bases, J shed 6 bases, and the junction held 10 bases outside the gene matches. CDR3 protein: CASSIEREYWDTQYF. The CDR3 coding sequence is TGTGCCAGCAGCATTGAGCGGGAGTATTGGGATACGCAGTATTTT. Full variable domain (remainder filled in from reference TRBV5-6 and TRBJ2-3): DAGVTQSPTHLIKTRGQQVTLRCSPKSGHDTVSWYQQALGQGPQFIFQYYEEEERQRGNFPDRFSGHQFPNYSSELNVNALLLGDSALYLCASSIEREYWDTQYFGPGTRLTVL.

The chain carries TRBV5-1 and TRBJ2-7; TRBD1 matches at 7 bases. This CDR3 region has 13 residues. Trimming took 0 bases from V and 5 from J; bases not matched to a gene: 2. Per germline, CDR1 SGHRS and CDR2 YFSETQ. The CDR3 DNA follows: TGCGCCAGCAGCTTGGGAGGGGGCGACGAGCAGTACTTC. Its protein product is CASSLGGGDEQYF.

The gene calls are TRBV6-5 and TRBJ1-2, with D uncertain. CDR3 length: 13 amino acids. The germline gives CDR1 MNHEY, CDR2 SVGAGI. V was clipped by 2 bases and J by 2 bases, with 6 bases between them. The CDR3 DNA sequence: TGTGCCAGCAGTTACGGCGGAAACTATGGCTACACCTTC. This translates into CASSYGGNYGYTF.

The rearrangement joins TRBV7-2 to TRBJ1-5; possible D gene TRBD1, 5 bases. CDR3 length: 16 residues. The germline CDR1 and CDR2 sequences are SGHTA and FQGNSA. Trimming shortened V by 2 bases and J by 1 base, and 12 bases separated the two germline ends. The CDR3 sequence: CASSLFGQISNQPQHF. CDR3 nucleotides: TGTGCCAGCAGCTTATTCGGACAAATAAGCAATCAGCCCCAGCATTTT. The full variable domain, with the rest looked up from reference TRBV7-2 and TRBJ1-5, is GAGVSQSPSNKVTEKGKDVELRCDPISGHTALYWYRQSLGQGLEFLIYFQGNSAPDKSGLPSDRFSAERTGGSVSTLTIQRTQQEDSAVYLCASSLFGQISNQPQHFGDGTRLSIL.

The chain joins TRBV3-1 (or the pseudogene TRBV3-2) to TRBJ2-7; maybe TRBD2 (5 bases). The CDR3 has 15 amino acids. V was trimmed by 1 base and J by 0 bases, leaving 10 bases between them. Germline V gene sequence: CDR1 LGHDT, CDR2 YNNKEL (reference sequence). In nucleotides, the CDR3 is TGTGCCAGCAGCCAAGCTCCGGGGAGCTCCTACGAGCAGTACTTC. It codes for CASSQAPGSSYEQYF.

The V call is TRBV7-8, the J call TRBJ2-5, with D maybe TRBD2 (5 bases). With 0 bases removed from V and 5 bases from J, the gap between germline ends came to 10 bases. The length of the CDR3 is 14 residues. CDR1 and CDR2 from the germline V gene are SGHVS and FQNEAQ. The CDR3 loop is CASSLAGSRETQYF. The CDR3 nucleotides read TGTGCCAGCAGCTTAGCGGGGAGTCGGGAGACCCAGTACTTC.

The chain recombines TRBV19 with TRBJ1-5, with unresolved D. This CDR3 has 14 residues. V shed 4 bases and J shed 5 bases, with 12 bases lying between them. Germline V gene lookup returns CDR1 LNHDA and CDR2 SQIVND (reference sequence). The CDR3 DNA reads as TGTGCCAGTAGTACCTCTTCACGGGATCAGCCCCAGCATTTT. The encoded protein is CASSTSSRDQPQHF.

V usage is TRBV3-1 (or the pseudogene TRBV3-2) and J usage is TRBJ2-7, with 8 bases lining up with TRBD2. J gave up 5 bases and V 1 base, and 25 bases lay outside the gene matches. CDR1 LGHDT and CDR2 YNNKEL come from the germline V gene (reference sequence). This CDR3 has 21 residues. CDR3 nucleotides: TGTGCCAGCAGCCAAGTGCTAGGATCGGAGGGGAAGTTGACTAGCGATGACGAGCAGTACTTC. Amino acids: CASSQVLGSEGKLTSDDEQYF.

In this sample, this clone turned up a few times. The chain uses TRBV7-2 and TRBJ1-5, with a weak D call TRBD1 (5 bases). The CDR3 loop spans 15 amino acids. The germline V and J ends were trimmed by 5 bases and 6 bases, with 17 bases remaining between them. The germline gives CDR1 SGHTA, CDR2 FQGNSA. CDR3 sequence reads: CASSPGYLMIQPQHF. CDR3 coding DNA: TGTGCCAGCAGCCCAGGGTATCTCATGATTCAGCCCCAGCATTTT.

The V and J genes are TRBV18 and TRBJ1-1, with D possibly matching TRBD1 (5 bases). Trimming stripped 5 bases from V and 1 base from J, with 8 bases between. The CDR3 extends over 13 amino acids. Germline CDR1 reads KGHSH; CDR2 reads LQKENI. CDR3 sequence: CASSSRENTEAFF. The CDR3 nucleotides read TGTGCCAGCTCATCCAGGGAGAACACTGAAGCTTTCTTT.

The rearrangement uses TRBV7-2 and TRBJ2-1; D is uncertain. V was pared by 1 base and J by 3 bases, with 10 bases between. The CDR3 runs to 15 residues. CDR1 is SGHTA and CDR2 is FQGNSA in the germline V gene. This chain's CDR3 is CASSLELDLYNEQFF. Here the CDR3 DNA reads TGTGCCAGCAGCTTAGAGCTCGATCTCTACAATGAGCAGTTCTTC.